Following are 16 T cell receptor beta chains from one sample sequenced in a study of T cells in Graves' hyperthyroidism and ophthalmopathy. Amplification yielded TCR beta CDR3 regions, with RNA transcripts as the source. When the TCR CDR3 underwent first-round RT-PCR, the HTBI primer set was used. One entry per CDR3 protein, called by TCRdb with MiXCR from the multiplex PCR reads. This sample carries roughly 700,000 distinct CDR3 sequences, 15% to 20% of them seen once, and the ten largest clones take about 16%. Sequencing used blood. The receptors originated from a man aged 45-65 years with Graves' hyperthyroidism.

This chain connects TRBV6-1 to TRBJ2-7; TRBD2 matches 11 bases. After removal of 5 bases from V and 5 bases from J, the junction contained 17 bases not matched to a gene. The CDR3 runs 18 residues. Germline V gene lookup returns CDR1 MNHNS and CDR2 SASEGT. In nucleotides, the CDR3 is TGTGCCAGCAGTCATGCTTTAGCGGGAGGGCCGTCTGTCCACGAGCAGTACTTC. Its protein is CASSHALAGGPSVHEQYF.

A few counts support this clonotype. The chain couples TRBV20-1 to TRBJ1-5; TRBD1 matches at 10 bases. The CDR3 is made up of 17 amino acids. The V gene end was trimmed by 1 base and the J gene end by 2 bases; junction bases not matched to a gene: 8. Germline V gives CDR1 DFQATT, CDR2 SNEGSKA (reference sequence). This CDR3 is CSARGPAGTGGNQPQHF. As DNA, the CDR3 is TGCAGTGCTAGAGGCCCAGCCGGGACAGGGGGCAATCAGCCCCAGCATTTT.

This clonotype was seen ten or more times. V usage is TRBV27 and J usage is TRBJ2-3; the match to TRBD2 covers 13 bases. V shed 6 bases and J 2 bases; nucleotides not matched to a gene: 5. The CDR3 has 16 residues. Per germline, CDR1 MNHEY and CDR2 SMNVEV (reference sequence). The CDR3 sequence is CASSLGTSGTTDTQYF. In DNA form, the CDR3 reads TGTGCCAGCAGCCTGGGGACTAGCGGGACCACAGATACGCAGTATTTT.

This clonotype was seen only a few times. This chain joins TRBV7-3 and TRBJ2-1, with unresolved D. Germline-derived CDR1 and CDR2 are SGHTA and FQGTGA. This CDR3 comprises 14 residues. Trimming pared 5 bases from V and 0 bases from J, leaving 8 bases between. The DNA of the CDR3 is TGTGCCAGCAGCCCGGACCCCTCCTACAATGAGCAGTTCTTC. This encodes CASSPDPSYNEQFF.

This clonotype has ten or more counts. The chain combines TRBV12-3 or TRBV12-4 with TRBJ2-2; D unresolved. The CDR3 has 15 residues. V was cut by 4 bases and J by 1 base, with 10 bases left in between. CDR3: CASSSGWRNTGELFF. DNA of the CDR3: TGTGCCAGCAGTTCCGGGTGGAGGAACACCGGGGAGCTGTTTTTT.

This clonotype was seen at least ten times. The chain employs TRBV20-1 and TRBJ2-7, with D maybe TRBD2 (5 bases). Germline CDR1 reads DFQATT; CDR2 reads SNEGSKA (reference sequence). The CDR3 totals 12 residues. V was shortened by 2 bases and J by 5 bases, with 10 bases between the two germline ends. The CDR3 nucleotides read TGCAGTGCTAGAATAGGACTCGACGAGCAGTACTTC. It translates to CSARIGLDEQYF.

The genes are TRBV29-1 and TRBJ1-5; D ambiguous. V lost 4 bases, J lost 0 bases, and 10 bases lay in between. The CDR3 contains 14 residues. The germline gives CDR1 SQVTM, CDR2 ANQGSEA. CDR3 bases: TGCAGCGTTGTGGTGACGGATAGCAATCAGCCCCAGCATTTT. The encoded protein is CSVVVTDSNQPQHF.

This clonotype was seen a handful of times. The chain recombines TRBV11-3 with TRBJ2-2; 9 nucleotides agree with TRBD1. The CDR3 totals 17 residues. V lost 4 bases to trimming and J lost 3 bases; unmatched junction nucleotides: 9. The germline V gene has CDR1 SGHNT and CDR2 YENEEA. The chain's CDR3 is CASSSGTGNHYTGELFF. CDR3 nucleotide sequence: TGTGCCAGCAGCTCCGGGACAGGGAACCACTACACCGGGGAGCTGTTTTTT. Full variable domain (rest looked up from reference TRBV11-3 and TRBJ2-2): EAGVVQSPRYKIIEKKQPVAFWCNPISGHNTLYWYLQNLGQGPELLIRYENEEAVDDSQLPKDRFSAERLKGVDSTLKIQPAELGDSAVYLCASSSGTGNHYTGELFFGEGSRLTVL.

The CDR3 loop is CATSDRFGNQPQHF. In DNA, the CDR3 is TGTGCCACCAGTGACAGGTTTGGAAATCAGCCCCAGCATTTT. The chain joins TRBV24-1 to TRBJ1-5; no clear D gene. The CDR3 is made up of 14 amino acids. Trimming took 4 bases from V and 4 from J, leaving 10 bases between them. Germline CDR1 reads KGHDR; CDR2 reads SFDVKD.

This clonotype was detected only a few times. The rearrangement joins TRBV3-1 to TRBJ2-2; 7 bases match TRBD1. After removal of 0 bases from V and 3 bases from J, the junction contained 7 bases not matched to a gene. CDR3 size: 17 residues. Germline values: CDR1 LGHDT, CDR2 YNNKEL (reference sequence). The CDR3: CASSQDRGGQYTGELFF. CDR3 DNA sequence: TGTGCCAGCAGCCAAGATAGAGGGGGACAGTACACCGGGGAGCTGTTTTTT.

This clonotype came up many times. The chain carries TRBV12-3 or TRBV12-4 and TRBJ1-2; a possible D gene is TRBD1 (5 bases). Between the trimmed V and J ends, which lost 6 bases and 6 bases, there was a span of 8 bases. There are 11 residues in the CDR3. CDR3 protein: CASSRVDGYTF. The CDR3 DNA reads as TGTGCCAGCAGCAGGGTGGATGGCTACACCTTC.

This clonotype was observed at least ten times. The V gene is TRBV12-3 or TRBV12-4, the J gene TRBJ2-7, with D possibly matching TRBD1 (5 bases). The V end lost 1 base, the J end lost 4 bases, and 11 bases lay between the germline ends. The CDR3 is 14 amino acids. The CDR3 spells CASSLEAGNYEQYF. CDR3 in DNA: TGTGCCAGCAGTTTAGAGGCAGGGAATTACGAGCAGTACTTC.

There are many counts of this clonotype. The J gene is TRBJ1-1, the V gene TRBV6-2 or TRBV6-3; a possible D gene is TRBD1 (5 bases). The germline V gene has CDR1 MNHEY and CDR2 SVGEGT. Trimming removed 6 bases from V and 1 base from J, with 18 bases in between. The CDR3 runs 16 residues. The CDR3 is CASSLLRTPQNTEAFF. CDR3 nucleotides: TGTGCCAGCAGCCTATTAAGGACACCGCAGAACACTGAAGCTTTCTTT.

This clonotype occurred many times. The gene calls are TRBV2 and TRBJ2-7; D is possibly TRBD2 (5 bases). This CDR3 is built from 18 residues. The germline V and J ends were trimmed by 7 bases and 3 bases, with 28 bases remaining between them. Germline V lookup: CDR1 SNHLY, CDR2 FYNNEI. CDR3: CASNVPRGRALWGYEQYF. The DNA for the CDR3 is TGTGCCAGCAACGTCCCGCGTGGGAGAGCGCTTTGGGGCTACGAGCAGTACTTC.

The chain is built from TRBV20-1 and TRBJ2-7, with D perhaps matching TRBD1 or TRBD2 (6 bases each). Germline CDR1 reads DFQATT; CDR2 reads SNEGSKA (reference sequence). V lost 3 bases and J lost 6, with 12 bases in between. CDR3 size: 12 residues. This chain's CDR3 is CSARDGGGEQYF. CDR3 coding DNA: TGCAGTGCTAGGGACGGAGGGGGCGAGCAGTACTTC.

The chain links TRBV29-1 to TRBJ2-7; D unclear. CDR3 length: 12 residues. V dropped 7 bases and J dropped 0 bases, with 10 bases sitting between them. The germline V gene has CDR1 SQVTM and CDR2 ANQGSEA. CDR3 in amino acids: CSATSSSYEQYF. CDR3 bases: TGCAGCGCAACTTCAAGCTCCTACGAGCAGTACTTC.